This passage covers 23 T cell receptor beta chains from one sample sequenced in a study of OX40 agonist ivuxolimab in advanced cancers. Here immunoSEQ multiplex PCR was the method, and the copy in TCRdb shows in-frame clones only, minus some. The top ten hold about 5% of the sample, which has tens of thousands of clones, roughly four fifths seen once. Sample: CD4+ or CD8+ T cells sorted from blood, taken in a trial of the OX40 agonist ivuxolimab. The receptors derive from an adult with an advanced solid tumor such as melanoma, head and neck, liver or kidney cancer.

This clone was counted at least ten times. This rearrangement joins TRBV10-3 to TRBJ1-4; D unresolved. The CDR3 totals 14 residues. Germline assignment: CDR1 ENHRY and CDR2 SYGVKD. Deletions cut 10 bases from V and 8 bases from J, with 20 bases between. DNA for the CDR3: TGTGCCACCCGTACGACGGGAGGTCGGGAAAAACTGTTTTTT. The encoded protein is CATRTTGGREKLFF.

The gene calls are TRBV6-4 and TRBJ2-1, with D possibly being TRBD2 (5 bases). This CDR3 has 12 residues. Germline V lookup: CDR1 MRHNA, CDR2 SNTAGT. Deletions cut 8 bases from V and 0 bases from J, with 5 bases between. Here the CDR3 reads CASRDSYNEQFF. The CDR3 DNA sequence: TGTGCCAGCCGGGACTCCTACAATGAGCAGTTCTTC.

The chain is built from TRBV7-2 and TRBJ1-2, with 10 bases lining up with TRBD1. Per germline, CDR1 SGHTA and CDR2 FQGNSA. There are 15 residues in the CDR3. The V segment lost 4 bases and the J segment 8 bases; nucleotides outside the gene matches: 10. The CDR3 nucleotides are TGTGCCAGCAGCTCCTCGGGACAGGGGATCAGGGGCTACACCTTC. This translates into CASSSSGQGIRGYTF.

This clone was recorded once. This chain connects TRBV5-6 to TRBJ2-3; maybe TRBD2 (7 bases). The CDR3 contains 17 residues. Trimming took off 2 bases at V and 0 bases at J, with 16 bases between the two ends. CDR1 is SGHDT, CDR2 YYEEEE, per germline. This chain's CDR3 is CASSFVVGGGSTDTQYF. The CDR3 DNA reads TGTGCCAGCAGCTTCGTAGTGGGAGGGGGGAGCACAGATACGCAGTATTTT.

V and J are TRBV7-9 and TRBJ1-1, with 8 bases that match TRBD1. The J segment lost 6 bases and the V segment lost 3 bases, leaving 12 bases of the junction unmatched. The germline V gene encodes CDR1 SEHNR and CDR2 FQNEAQ (reference sequence). The CDR3 has 16 residues. The DNA of the CDR3 is TGTGCCAGCAGCTTTCTCAGGGGGCTGCTTACGGCTGAAGCTTTCTTT. It encodes CASSFLRGLLTAEAFF.

The CDR3 region has the DNA TGTGCCAGCAGACTCAGGGGAGATACGCAGTATTTT. Translated, it gives CASRLRGDTQYF. The rearrangement links TRBV6-1 to TRBJ2-3; TRBD1 might be the D (6 bases). Germline CDR1 MNHNS, CDR2 SASEGT. V lost 6 bases and J lost 5, with 9 bases in between. There are 12 residues in the CDR3.

The V call is TRBV4-1, the J call TRBJ2-4; 15 bases map to TRBD2. CDR3 size: 18 residues. Germline-derived CDR1 and CDR2 are MGHRA and YSYEKL. J gave up 4 bases and V 0 bases, and 4 bases lay outside the gene matches. CDR3: CASSQDVGLAGGKNIQYF. Here the CDR3 DNA reads TGCGCCAGCAGCCAAGATGTGGGACTAGCGGGGGGAAAAAACATTCAGTACTTC.

The rearrangement uses TRBV6-5 and TRBJ2-3, with D perhaps TRBD2 (5 bases). There are 16 residues in the CDR3. Germline loops: CDR1 MNHEY, CDR2 SVGAGI. The germline V and J ends were trimmed by 0 bases and 1 base, with 11 bases remaining between them. CDR3 amino acids: CASSYSTTIGTDTQYF. Written as DNA, the CDR3 is TGTGCCAGCAGTTACTCGACTACAATAGGCACAGATACGCAGTATTTT.

The chain recombines TRBV7-2 with TRBJ2-1; 11 bases map to TRBD2. The length of the CDR3 is 16 residues. The V and J ends lost 6 bases and 4 bases, in that order; junction bases with no gene match: 8. Germline V gene data show CDR1 as SGHTA and CDR2 as FQGNSA. Written as DNA, the CDR3 is TGTGCCAGCAGACCCTCACTAGCGGGGGCTTACAATGAGCAGTTCTTC. This encodes CASRPSLAGAYNEQFF.

The chain combines TRBV21-1 with TRBJ2-5; the DNA was not used to check the table's D call, TRBD2. TRBV21-1 is a pseudogene locus. The CDR3 loop spans 13 amino acids. The DNA of the CDR3 is TGTGCCAGCAGCATCCGCGGGAAAGAGACCCAGTACTTC. This gives the protein CASSIRGKETQYF.

The chain has TRBV7-3 and TRBJ2-7; possibly TRBD1 or TRBD2 for D (5 bases each). Germline-derived CDR1 and CDR2 are SGHTA and FQGTGA. CDR3 length: 13 amino acids. V was shortened by 4 bases and J by 9 bases, with 16 bases between the two germline ends. The CDR3 here is CASSSGPLGVQYF. The CDR3 coding sequence is TGTGCCAGCAGCTCGGGACCTTTAGGGGTGCAGTACTTC. Variable domain in full (rest from reference TRBV7-3 and TRBJ2-7): GAGVSQTPSNKVTEKGKYVELRCDPISGHTALYWYRQSLGQGPEFLIYFQGTGAADDSGLPNDRFFAVRPEGSVSTLKIQRTERGDSAVYLCASSSGPLGVQYFGPGTRLTVT.

The chain combines TRBV5-1 with TRBJ2-7; D is possibly TRBD2 (5 bases). This CDR3 has 14 residues. Trimming pared 0 bases from V and 3 bases from J, leaving 10 bases between. CDR1 and CDR2 (germline): SGHRS, YFSETQ. CDR3 in amino acids: CASSLGVGVYEQYF. The CDR3 coding sequence is TGCGCCAGCAGCTTGGGGGTCGGGGTCTACGAGCAGTACTTC.

The V call is TRBV2, the J call TRBJ2-1, with 7 bases that match TRBD2. V lost 4 bases to trimming and J lost 4 bases; unmatched junction nucleotides: 4. Germline V gene data show CDR1 as SNHLY and CDR2 as FYNNEI. There are 14 residues in the CDR3. CDR3 sequence reads: CASSGGGTYNEQFF. In nucleotides, the CDR3 is TGTGCCAGCAGTGGGGGGGGGACGTACAATGAGCAGTTCTTC.

The CDR3 bases are TGTGCCAGCAGCGTAGCAATTAGCCTCGGGGAGACCCAGTACTTC. Protein product: CASSVAISLGETQYF. The chain has TRBV9 and TRBJ2-5; no firm D call. Trimming took off 0 bases at V and 5 bases at J, with 14 bases between the two ends. Germline values: CDR1 SGDLS, CDR2 YYNGEE. The CDR3 has 15 residues.

The gene calls are TRBV5-5 and TRBJ1-3, with D tentatively TRBD1 (5 bases). Germline V gives CDR1 SGHKS, CDR2 YYEKEE (reference sequence). The CDR3 loop spans 14 amino acids. Trimming cost V 4 bases and J 7 bases, with 15 bases left between them. The CDR3 sequence: CASSRAGYLNTIYF. CDR3 DNA: TGTGCCAGCAGCAGAGCAGGGTATTTGAACACCATATATTTT.

This clone appeared a single time. The J gene is TRBJ2-3, the V gene TRBV7-2; D could derive from TRBD1 or TRBD2 (5 bases each). V dropped 2 bases and J dropped 11 bases, with 8 bases sitting between them. The CDR3 is 11 residues long. Germline-derived CDR1 and CDR2 are SGHTA and FQGNSA. The CDR3 protein is CASSLWDGQYF. The CDR3 DNA sequence: TGTGCCAGCAGCTTATGGGACGGGCAGTATTTT.

The gene calls are TRBV6-1 and TRBJ1-5; no clear D. In germline, CDR1 is MNHNS, CDR2 SASEGT. The CDR3 totals 12 residues. Trimming pared 0 bases from V and 6 bases from J, leaving 3 bases between. The CDR3 reads CASSEAFQPQHF. CDR3 nucleotides: TGTGCCAGCAGTGAAGCGTTTCAGCCCCAGCATTTT.

This clone was found a few times. V is TRBV9 and J is TRBJ2-7; the D is unclear. Germline-derived CDR1 and CDR2 are SGDLS and YYNGEE. V lost 2 bases and J 3 bases, leaving 15 bases between the germline ends. The CDR3 spans 15 residues. CDR3 sequence: CASSVAPEAVYEQYF. The CDR3 DNA is TGTGCCAGCAGCGTCGCCCCCGAGGCGGTCTACGAGCAGTACTTC. Variable domain in full (rest from reference TRBV9 and TRBJ2-7): DSGVTQTPKHLITATGQRVTLRCSPRSGDLSVYWYQQSLDQGLQFLIQYYNGEERAKGNILERFSAQQFPDLHSELNLSSLELGDSALYFCASSVAPEAVYEQYFGPGTRLTVT.

The rearrangement joins TRBV5-4 to TRBJ2-3, with D possibly matching TRBD2 (7 bases). This CDR3 has 16 amino acids. V lost 4 bases and J lost 0, with 15 bases in between. CDR1 SGHNT and CDR2 YYREEE come from the germline V gene (reference sequence). Here the CDR3 reads CASSPKGGASTDTQYF. The DNA for the CDR3 is TGTGCCAGCAGCCCCAAGGGGGGGGCTAGCACAGATACGCAGTATTTT.

The chain has TRBV5-4 and TRBJ2-5; D gene unclear. With 0 bases removed from V and 5 bases from J, the gap between germline ends came to 14 bases. Germline values: CDR1 SGHNT, CDR2 YYREEE (reference sequence). This CDR3 comprises 15 residues. The CDR3 bases are TGTGCCAGCAGCTTGGCCGGTGACCGTCGGGAGACCCAGTACTTC. Encoded protein: CASSLAGDRRETQYF.

The V gene is TRBV21-1, the J gene TRBJ1-5. TRBV21-1 has pseudogene status. This CDR3 comprises 12 residues. CDR3 loop: CASSNTLQPQHF. DNA of the CDR3: TGTGCCAGCAGCAATACGCTTCAGCCCCAGCATTTT.

The chain employs TRBV5-1 and TRBJ1-6; D is perhaps TRBD1 (5 bases). The CDR3 is made up of 15 amino acids. The V gene lost 0 bases and the J gene lost 7 bases, with 11 bases spanning the gap. From germline, CDR1 is SGHRS and CDR2 YFSETQ. CDR3 region: CASSLGGPTNSPLHF. CDR3 bases: TGCGCCAGCAGCTTGGGGGGACCCACCAATTCACCCCTCCACTTT.

The chain links TRBV2 to TRBJ1-2, with D unclear. Trimming cost V 6 bases and J 2 bases, with 13 bases left between them. This CDR3 is 14 amino acids long. Looked up from germline, CDR1 is SNHLY and CDR2 is FYNNEI. Here the CDR3 DNA reads TGTGCCAGCAGGGAGGTTGGACTAAACTATGGCTACACCTTC. As protein: CASREVGLNYGYTF.